This T cell receptor (beta chain) was captured in a study of PD-1 blockade in classical Hodgkin lymphoma (TCRdb year 2020). Broadly, across the study: Nivolumab dosing was 3 mg/kg intravenously every 2 weeks, continuing until either disease progression or unacceptable toxicity. A peripheral blood immune signature of response to PD-1 blockade in classical Hodgkin lymphoma was defined using TCR beta sequencing and CyTOF.

The CDR3 runs 14 residues from the cysteine to the phenylalanine. The read is trimmed to its CDR3 DNA, 42 bases read in frame from base 1. Based on the germline V gene, the CDR1 and CDR2 sequences are MNHEY and SVGAGI. Trimming takes 4 bases from V and 5 bases from J, and the germline ends sit 12 bases apart. The Qiagen DNeasy kit was used to extract genomic DNA from unsorted PBMCs and from the negatively selected CD4+ and CD8+ fractions. Using primers that anneal to V and J segments, immunoSEQ multiplex PCR amplified the TCR beta CDR3 regions. A synthetic immune receptor repertoire was used to minimize amplification bias, and any remaining bias was removed computationally after sequencing. As for the authors' bioinformatics: Custom Python scripts were used to quantify repertoire diversity as the Shannon entropy index. Unsorted, CD4+ and CD8+ repertoires were analyzed separately, except in combined analyses where CD4+ and CD8+ sequences were merged in silico. Clonal expansion was defined as at least a 2-fold frequency increase after treatment relative to C1D1, with a pseudocount of 0.5 for undetected baseline clones. Singleton clones were defined as clones with 0 or 1 copy at C1D1, and non-singleton clones were defined as clones with 2 or more copies. By matching protein sequences in sorted samples from the same patient, clones expanded in unsorted samples were annotated as CD4+, CD8+ or unknown. Diversity changes from C1D1 to C4D1 were tested in paired samples using Wilcoxon tests. The table was pulled from immuneACCESS by TCRdb, which kept in-frame rearrangements only. Such tables lose some clones; where checked, under half of the loss comes from unresolved V genes, and the rest has no known cause. The DNA was the basis for D and trimming; V, J and clone size are from that table. The sample yields around 23,000 clones; roughly 84% were counted once. Clones ranked in the top ten supply under 2% of the sample.

On this clone itself: Its recognized antigen is unknown. It has no much larger one-base neighbor in the sample; base qualities were not kept.

The investigation overall reported the following: Baseline TCR diversity was reported as lower in newly diagnosed patients than in healthy donors, and lower still in relapsed/refractory patients. Among trial patients, those achieving complete response had baseline diversity similar to that of newly diagnosed patients, while diversity was significantly lower in partial responders and progressors. Lower diversity was seen in patients whose nivolumab began less than 1 year after ASCT, and these patients were left out of later analyses so that immune reconstitution would not confound the results. A significant rise by C4D1 was seen in CD4+ but not CD8+ TCR diversity (p=0.0027 vs p=0.16), with the rise being most apparent in complete responders (p=0.02). The study covered only a single clinical trial cohort, and the causes of the repertoire differences, possibly disease activity or prior therapy, were still not defined.

The sample's time point label, in plain terms: cycle 1 day 1 (C1D1), immediately before nivolumab initiation. Every trial patient had relapsed after autologous stem cell transplantation, and cohorts A, B and C differed in prior brentuximab vedotin exposure. Using a Miltenyi CD4+ T cell isolation kit, CD4+ T cells were purified from thawed PBMCs through magnetic negative selection. The trial cohort included 55 to 65 patients with relapsed/refractory classical Hodgkin lymphoma, and each patient had a best overall response of complete response, partial response or progressive disease. Trial patients were treated with single-agent nivolumab in the multi-cohort phase II CheckMate 205 trial. An independent review committee assessed best overall response by applying the 2007 International Working Group response criteria. Trial PBMCs were collected just before the start of nivolumab (C1D1) and during therapy at cycle 2 day 1 and cycle 4 day 1. After peripheral blood was drawn into 8 mL Vacutainer Cell Preparation Tubes, PBMCs were isolated by centrifugation and then cryopreserved. Purified CD4+ and CD8+ fractions were prepared only for cases with an additional available PBMC sample. On LS columns in a quadroMACS separator, the magnetically labelled cells were depleted, and the flow-through was collected as the purified fraction.

This clonotype was sampled from a human donor with classical Hodgkin lymphoma. The sequence links TRBV6-5 to TRBJ1-5, with no confident D gene call. The sample was CD4+ T cells from blood, taken at baseline. The nucleotide sequence is given as TGTGCCAGCAGTTGGACTATGACTGATCAGCCCCAGCATTTT. Its translation is CASSWTMTDQPQHF.